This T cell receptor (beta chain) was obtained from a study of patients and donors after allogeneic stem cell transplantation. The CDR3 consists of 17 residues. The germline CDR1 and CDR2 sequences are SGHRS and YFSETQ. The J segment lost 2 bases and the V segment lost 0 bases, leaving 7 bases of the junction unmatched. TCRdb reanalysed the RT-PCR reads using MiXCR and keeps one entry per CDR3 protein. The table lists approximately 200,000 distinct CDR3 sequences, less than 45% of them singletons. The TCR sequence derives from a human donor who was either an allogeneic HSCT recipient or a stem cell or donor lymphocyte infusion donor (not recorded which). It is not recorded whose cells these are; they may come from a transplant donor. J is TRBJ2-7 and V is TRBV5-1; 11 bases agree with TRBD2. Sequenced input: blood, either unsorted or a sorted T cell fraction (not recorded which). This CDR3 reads CASSLGLAGRLAYEQYF. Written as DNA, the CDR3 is TGCGCCAGCAGCTTGGGACTAGCGGGACGACTCGCCTACGAGCAGTACTTC. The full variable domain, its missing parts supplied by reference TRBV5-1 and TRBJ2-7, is KAGVTQTPRYLIKTRGQQVTLSCSPISGHRSVSWYQQTPGQGLQFLFEYFSETQRNKGNFPGRFSGRQFSNSRSEMNVSTLELGDSALYLCASSLGLAGRLAYEQYFGPGTRLTVT.